A single sample is the source of the 29 T cell receptor beta chains below, sequenced in a study of metastatic and nonmetastatic thyroid tumors (dated by TCRdb to the early 2020s). Library method: PCR. The sequencer listed for this sample is Illumina HiSeq 4000. The public reads were run again by TCRdb, first through fastp at Q25 and then through MiXCR, and only productive beta chains were kept. For this sample there are around 20,000 clones; 30% to 35% appear just once. The ten largest make up 20% to 25% of the sample. No treatment had been received by any patient before thyroid surgery. Source material: adjacent normal tissue. These TCRs come from a female donor with papillary thyroid cancer or a benign thyroid nodule (not recorded which). Some clones in this sample may be carry-over from other donors' samples.

This clone was counted at least ten times. V usage is TRBV7-9 and J usage is TRBJ1-5, with D perhaps TRBD1 (5 bases). The CDR3 loop spans 14 amino acids. Germline V gene sequence: CDR1 SEHNR, CDR2 FQNEAQ (reference sequence). V was clipped by 4 bases and J by 4 bases, with 11 bases between them. The DNA for the CDR3 is TGTGCCAGCAGCTCTCCGGGGCCTAATCAGCCCCAGCATTTT. Its translation is CASSSPGPNQPQHF.

This clone turned up a few times. The V and J genes are TRBV6-1 and TRBJ1-2; possible D gene TRBD1, 6 bases. V lost 8 bases to trimming and J lost 6 bases, with 16 bases between them. The length of the CDR3 is 13 residues. Germline V gives CDR1 MNHNS, CDR2 SASEGT. The CDR3 nucleotides read TGTGCCAGCGAAACGACAGGTTCCGATGGCTACACCTTC. It codes for CASETTGSDGYTF.

The chain uses TRBV7-8 and TRBJ1-2, with no clear D. CDR1 and CDR2 from the germline V gene are SGHVS and FQNEAQ. Deletions cut 5 bases from V and 0 bases from J, with 16 bases between. The CDR3 spans 16 residues. This CDR3 is CASSDQPSVPNYGYTF. The CDR3 nucleotides read TGTGCCAGCAGCGACCAACCAAGTGTACCTAACTATGGCTACACCTTC. Based on the CDR3 plus reference TRBV7-8 and TRBJ1-2, the full variable domain is GAGVSQSPRYKVAKRGQDVALRCDPISGHVSLFWYQQALGQGPEFLTYFQNEAQLDKSGLPSDRFFAERPEGSVSTLKIQRTQQEDSAVYLCASSDQPSVPNYGYTFGSGTRLTVV.

This chain uses TRBV5-1 with TRBJ2-7; maybe TRBD2 (5 bases). Trimming removed 0 bases from V and 4 bases from J, with 17 bases in between. Germline loops: CDR1 SGHRS, CDR2 YFSETQ. The CDR3 length is 16 residues. This CDR3 is CASSLAGLSMGYEQYF. The CDR3 region has the DNA TGCGCCAGCAGCTTGGCCGGACTTTCGATGGGGTACGAGCAGTACTTC.

This chain joins TRBV9 and TRBJ2-3; maybe TRBD2 (6 bases). V was clipped by 7 bases and J by 2 bases, with 14 bases between them. This CDR3 is built from 14 residues. The V gene's germline CDR1 is SGDLS and CDR2 YYNGEE. CDR3 sequence reads: CASGVSGNTDTQYF. The CDR3 DNA is TGTGCCAGCGGAGTTAGCGGAAACACAGATACGCAGTATTTT.

This clone was counted ten times or more. V usage is TRBV3-1 and J usage is TRBJ2-3, with TRBD2 identical over 9 bases. The CDR3 loop spans 16 amino acids. The germline V gene has CDR1 LGHDT and CDR2 YNNKEL (reference sequence). J lost 1 base, V lost 1 base, and 3 bases had no gene match. The CDR3 nucleotides are TGTGCCAGCAGCCAAGTCTCTAGCGGGGGCACAGATACGCAGTATTTT. This sequence encodes CASSQVSSGGTDTQYF.

This clone was seen repeatedly, ten times or more. The chain carries TRBV2 and TRBJ1-2, with TRBD1 as a possible D gene (5 bases). CDR3 size: 13 residues. Trimming cost V 4 bases and J 4 bases, with 10 bases left between them. Germline CDR1 reads SNHLY; CDR2 reads FYNNEI. This chain's CDR3 is CASSGGEGYGYTF. CDR3 coding DNA: TGTGCCAGCAGTGGGGGGGAGGGCTATGGCTACACCTTC.

The chain combines TRBV6-6 with TRBJ2-1; D is unresolved. Trimming took 0 bases from V and 0 from J, leaving 9 bases between them. In germline, CDR1 is MNHNY, CDR2 SVGAGI (reference sequence). The CDR3 extends over 16 amino acids. CDR3 bases: TGTGCCAGCAGTTACTCCGGCGGCACCTCCTACAATGAGCAGTTCTTC. As protein: CASSYSGGTSYNEQFF.

This clone qualifies as medium-sized (0.01 to 0.1%). The chain employs TRBV12-3 or TRBV12-4 and TRBJ2-1; D is perhaps TRBD1 (5 bases). The CDR3 runs to 15 residues. Trimming took 3 bases from V and 0 from J, leaving 9 bases between them. The CDR3: CASSFGQGSYNEQFF. The CDR3 nucleotides are TGTGCCAGCAGTTTTGGGCAGGGCTCCTACAATGAGCAGTTCTTC.

Notes on this clone: At one end the junction does not follow the germline gene, possibly because of a read error. The chain combines TRBV6-1 with TRBJ1-2; D possibly corresponds to TRBD1 (5 bases). Per the germline V gene, CDR1 is MNHNS and CDR2 is SASEGT. CDR3 length equals 14 residues. Here the CDR3 reads CAISEPGGSYGYTF. The CDR3 coding sequence is TGTGCCATCAGTGAGCCGGGGGGTAGCTATGGCTACACCTTC.

The V and J genes are TRBV2 and TRBJ2-3; 8 bases are shared with TRBD1. Germline V CDR1 and CDR2: SNHLY, FYNNEI. V lost 4 bases to trimming and J lost 2 bases; unmatched junction nucleotides: 5. CDR3 size: 15 residues. CDR3 residues: CASSGTTGVTDTQYF. CDR3 nucleotides: TGTGCCAGCAGTGGGACGACAGGGGTCACAGATACGCAGTATTTT.

By share, this clone ranks as medium-sized. The V call is TRBV2, the J call TRBJ2-7, with 8 bases that match TRBD2. Germline V lookup: CDR1 SNHLY, CDR2 FYNNEI. Trimming took 2 bases from V and 2 from J; bases not matched to a gene: 2. CDR3 length: 14 amino acids. CDR3 sequence: CASSERGGPYEQYF. The DNA for the CDR3 is TGTGCCAGCAGTGAACGGGGGGGGCCCTACGAGCAGTACTTC.

This chain links TRBV29-1 with TRBJ1-2; TRBD1 agrees at 7 bases. The trim removed 5 bases at V and 3 bases at J, leaving 6 bases unmatched. The CDR3 sequence is 13 residues long. Germline loops: CDR1 SQVTM, CDR2 ANQGSEA. This chain's CDR3 is CSVSEGGDYGYTF. The CDR3 bases are TGCAGCGTTTCAGAAGGGGGCGACTATGGCTACACCTTC. The full variable domain, with the rest looked up from reference TRBV29-1 and TRBJ1-2, is SAVISQKPSRDICQRGTSLTIQCQVDSQVTMMFWYRQQPGQSLTLIATANQGSEATYESGFVIDKFPISRPNLTFSTLTVSNMSPEDSSIYLCSVSEGGDYGYTFGSGTRLTVV.

This clone occurred a few times. The chain has TRBV6-4 and TRBJ1-1; 7 nucleotides line up with TRBD1. Per germline, CDR1 MRHNA and CDR2 SNTAGT. V was pared by 6 bases and J by 6 bases, with 10 bases of the junction left unmatched. This CDR3 has 14 amino acids. CDR3 sequence: CASRPTGTLPEAFF. Written as DNA, the CDR3 is TGTGCCAGCAGGCCGACAGGGACCCTTCCTGAAGCTTTCTTT.

This clone was picked up many times. The CDR3 is CASSPGQGMGEQYF. The CDR3 DNA reads as TGTGCCAGCAGCCCCGGACAGGGGATGGGCGAGCAGTACTTC. V is TRBV5-5 and J is TRBJ2-7, with 9 bases lining up with TRBD1. The CDR3 has 14 residues. Looked up from germline, CDR1 is SGHKS and CDR2 is YYEKEE (reference sequence). The V gene end was trimmed by 4 bases and the J gene end by 6 bases; junction bases not matched to a gene: 8. Variable domain in full (rest from reference TRBV5-5 and TRBJ2-7): DAGVTQSPTHLIKTRGQQVTLRCSPISGHKSVSWYQQVLGQGPQFIFQYYEKEERGRGNFPDRFSARQFPNYSSELNVNALLLGDSALYLCASSPGQGMGEQYFGPGTRLTVT.

The CDR3 spells CASSYSMDSGANVLTF. CDR3 nucleotides: TGTGCCAGCAGTTACTCGATGGATTCTGGGGCCAACGTCCTGACTTTC. The chain combines TRBV6-5 with TRBJ2-6; D call uncertain. CDR1 is MNHEY, CDR2 SVGAGI, per germline. This CDR3 spans 16 amino acids. V was cut by 0 bases and J by 1 base, with 7 bases left in between.

V is TRBV9 and J is TRBJ2-2, with 9 bases aligning to TRBD2. From germline, CDR1 is SGDLS and CDR2 YYNGEE. This CDR3 region has 18 residues. Unmatched junction bases numbered 17, after V lost 4 bases and J lost 7 bases. The CDR3 DNA sequence: TGTGCCAGCAGCTCGAATCGTTTGGTGCGGGGGGGCATCGGGGAGCTGTTTTTT. Amino acid sequence: CASSSNRLVRGGIGELFF.

V gene TRBV3-1 combines with J gene TRBJ1-3; D unclear. Germline CDR1 LGHDT, CDR2 YNNKEL (reference sequence). V was pared by 9 bases and J by 0 bases, with 12 bases between. The CDR3 extends over 14 amino acids. In DNA form, the CDR3 reads TGTGCCAGTGGACCTCTCCCCTCTGGAAACACCATATATTTT. This gives the protein CASGPLPSGNTIYF.

This clone was seen many times. The chain has TRBV9 and TRBJ1-6; TRBD1 matches at 8 bases. This CDR3 has 15 residues. J lost 7 bases, V lost 0 bases, and 3 bases had no gene match. Per the germline V gene, CDR1 is SGDLS and CDR2 is YYNGEE. CDR3 bases: TGTGCCAGCAGCGTAGGAGACAGGGGAAATTCACCCCTCCACTTT. The encoded protein is CASSVGDRGNSPLHF.

This clone was seen a few times. The V call is TRBV7-3, the J call TRBJ2-1; D not certain. V lost 10 bases and J 0 bases, leaving 7 bases between the germline ends. CDR3 size: 12 residues. Germline V gene sequence: CDR1 SGHTA, CDR2 FQGTGA. The DNA for the CDR3 is TGTGCCAATAGGAGCTCCTACAATGAGCAGTTCTTC. It codes for CANRSSYNEQFF.

V gene TRBV7-2 combines with J gene TRBJ2-1; no firm D call. The ends were cut back, 5 bases at V and 3 bases at J, with 8 bases in the middle. Germline assignment: CDR1 SGHTA and CDR2 FQGNSA. This CDR3 spans 13 amino acids. The CDR3: CASSPQRYNEQFF. The DNA of the CDR3 is TGTGCCAGCAGCCCCCAGCGCTACAATGAGCAGTTCTTC.

The sample holds a few counts of this clone. J is TRBJ2-2 and V is TRBV27, with a weak D call TRBD2 (6 bases). Germline loops: CDR1 MNHEY, CDR2 SMNVEV (reference sequence). Trimming pared 4 bases from V and 0 bases from J, leaving 9 bases between. The CDR3 extends over 15 amino acids. CDR3 nucleotide sequence: TGTGCCAGCAGTTGGACTAACGCGAACACCGGGGAGCTGTTTTTT. This translates into CASSWTNANTGELFF.

The chain links TRBV7-8 to TRBJ1-2; no clear D gene. The CDR3 has 16 residues. Trimming took off 5 bases at V and 4 bases at J, with 20 bases between the two ends. Germline CDR1 and CDR2: SGHVS and FQNEAQ. CDR3 nucleotides: TGTGCCAGCAGCGAAGATTCGGACGGGAAGTTCTATGGCTACACCTTC. This sequence encodes CASSEDSDGKFYGYTF.

This chain connects TRBV3-1 to TRBJ2-1; D is ambiguous. The V end was cut by 1 base, the J end by 9 bases, with 13 bases between. The CDR3 consists of 14 residues. From germline, CDR1 is LGHDT and CDR2 YNNKEL (reference sequence). Here the CDR3 reads CASSQGREVAEQFF. Written as DNA, the CDR3 is TGTGCCAGCAGCCAAGGTCGAGAGGTGGCTGAGCAGTTCTTC.

Relative to its sample, this clone is medium-sized (0.01 to 0.1%). V usage is TRBV28 and J usage is TRBJ2-1; TRBD1 agrees at 9 bases. This CDR3 contains 15 residues. Germline values: CDR1 MDHEN, CDR2 SYDVKM. The V segment lost 4 bases and the J segment 12 bases; nucleotides outside the gene matches: 13. The CDR3 DNA follows: TGTGCCAGCAGTTACCACAGGGGGCCCGTAGCGGCGCAGTTCTTC. As protein: CASSYHRGPVAAQFF.

V is TRBV12-3 or TRBV12-4 and J is TRBJ1-5, with D possibly being TRBD1 (6 bases). The CDR3 consists of 13 residues. Deletions cut 6 bases from V and 7 bases from J, with 13 bases between. The CDR3 reads CASRAGVMQPQHF. CDR3 sequence (DNA): TGTGCCAGCAGGGCAGGGGTTATGCAGCCCCAGCATTTT.

The V gene is TRBV20-1, the J gene TRBJ2-1; 10 bases map to TRBD2. The CDR3 runs to 15 residues. The germline V gene encodes CDR1 DFQATT and CDR2 SNEGSKA (reference sequence). Trimming cost V 0 bases and J 3 bases; bases outside gene matches: 2. This CDR3 is CSARERLAGYNEQFF. The CDR3 bases are TGCAGTGCTAGAGAAAGACTAGCGGGCTACAATGAGCAGTTCTTC.

In its sample, this clone is medium-sized. The rearrangement links TRBV6-5 to TRBJ1-5; D is ambiguous. Trimming stripped 0 bases from V and 5 bases from J, with 5 bases between. The CDR3 length is 13 residues. Per the germline V gene, CDR1 is MNHEY and CDR2 is SVGAGI. For the CDR3, the DNA is TGTGCCAGCAGTTACTCGACCGATCAGCCCCAGCATTTT. It is translated as CASSYSTDQPQHF.

The chain combines TRBV20-1 with TRBJ2-7; 7 bases agree with TRBD1. This CDR3 spans 13 amino acids. Germline lookup yields CDR1 DFQATT and CDR2 SNEGSKA (reference sequence). The V gene end was trimmed by 3 bases and the J gene end by 4 bases; junction bases not matched to a gene: 6. This CDR3 reads CSARGQIEYEQYF. As DNA, the CDR3 is TGCAGTGCTAGGGGACAGATAGAATACGAGCAGTACTTC.